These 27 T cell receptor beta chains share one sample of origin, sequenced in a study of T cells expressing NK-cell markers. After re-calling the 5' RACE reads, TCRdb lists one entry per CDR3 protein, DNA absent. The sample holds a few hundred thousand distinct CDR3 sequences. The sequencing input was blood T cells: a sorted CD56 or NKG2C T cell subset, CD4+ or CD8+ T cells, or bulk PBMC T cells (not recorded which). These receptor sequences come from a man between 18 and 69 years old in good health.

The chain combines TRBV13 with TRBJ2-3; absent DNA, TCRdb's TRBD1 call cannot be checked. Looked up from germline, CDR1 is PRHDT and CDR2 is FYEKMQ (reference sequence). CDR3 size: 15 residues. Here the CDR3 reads CASSITGGHRGTQYF.

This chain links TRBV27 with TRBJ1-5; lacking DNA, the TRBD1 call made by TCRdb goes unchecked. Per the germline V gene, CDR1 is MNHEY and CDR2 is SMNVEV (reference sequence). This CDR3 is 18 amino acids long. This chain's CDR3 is CASSLMGPVLGGNQPQHF.

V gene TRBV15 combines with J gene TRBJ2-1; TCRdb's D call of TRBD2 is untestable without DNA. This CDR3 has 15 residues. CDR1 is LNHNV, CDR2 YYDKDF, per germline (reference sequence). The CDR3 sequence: CATSRVRQGYNEQFF.

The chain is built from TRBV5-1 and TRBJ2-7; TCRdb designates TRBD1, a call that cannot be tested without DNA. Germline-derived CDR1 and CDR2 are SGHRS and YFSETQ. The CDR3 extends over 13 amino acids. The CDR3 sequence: CASTRGPDYEQYF. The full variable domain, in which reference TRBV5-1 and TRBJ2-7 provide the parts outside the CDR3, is KAGVTQTPRYLIKTRGQQVTLSCSPISGHRSVSWYQQTPGQGLQFLFEYFSETQRNKGNFPGRFSGRQFSNSRSEMNVSTLELGDSALYLCASTRGPDYEQYFGPGTRLTVT.

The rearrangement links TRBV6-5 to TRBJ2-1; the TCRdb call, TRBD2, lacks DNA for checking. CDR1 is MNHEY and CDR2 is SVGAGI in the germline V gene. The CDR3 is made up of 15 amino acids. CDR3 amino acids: CASRALAGGQGEQFF.

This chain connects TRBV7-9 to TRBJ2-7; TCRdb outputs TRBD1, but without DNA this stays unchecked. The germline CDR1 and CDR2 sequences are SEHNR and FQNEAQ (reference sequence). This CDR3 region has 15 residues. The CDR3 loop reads CASSLWDHRRYEQYF.

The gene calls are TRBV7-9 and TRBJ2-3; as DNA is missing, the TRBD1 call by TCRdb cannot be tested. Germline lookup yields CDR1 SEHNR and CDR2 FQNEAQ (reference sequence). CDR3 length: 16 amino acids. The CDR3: CASSLGNWDSLHTQYF.

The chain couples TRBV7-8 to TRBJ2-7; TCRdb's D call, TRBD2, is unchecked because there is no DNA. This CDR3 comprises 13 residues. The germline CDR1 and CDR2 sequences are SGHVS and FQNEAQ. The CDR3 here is CASRTRGGQEQYF.

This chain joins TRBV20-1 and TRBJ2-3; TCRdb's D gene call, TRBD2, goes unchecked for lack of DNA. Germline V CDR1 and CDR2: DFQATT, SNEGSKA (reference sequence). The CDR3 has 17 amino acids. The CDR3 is CSARGPSGGAEKDTQYF.

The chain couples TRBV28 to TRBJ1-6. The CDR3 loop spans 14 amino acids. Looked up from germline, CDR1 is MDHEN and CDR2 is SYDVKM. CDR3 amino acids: CASSFLRDGSPLHF.

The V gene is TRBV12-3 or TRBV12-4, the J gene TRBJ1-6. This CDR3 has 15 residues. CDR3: CASSFGVPPDSPLHF.

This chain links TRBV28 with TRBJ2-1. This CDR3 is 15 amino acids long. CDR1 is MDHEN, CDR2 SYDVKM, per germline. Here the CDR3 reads CASSLSSGPYNEQFF.

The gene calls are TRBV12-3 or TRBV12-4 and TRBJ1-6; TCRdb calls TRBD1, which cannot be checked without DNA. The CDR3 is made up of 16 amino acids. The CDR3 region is CASSPPWGSGNSPLHF.

The CDR3 sequence: CASSEGPSGLAGTYEQYF. The rearrangement links TRBV6-1 to TRBJ2-7; with no DNA, the TCRdb D assignment of TRBD2 cannot be verified. Germline V gives CDR1 MNHNS, CDR2 SASEGT. The CDR3 is 18 amino acids.

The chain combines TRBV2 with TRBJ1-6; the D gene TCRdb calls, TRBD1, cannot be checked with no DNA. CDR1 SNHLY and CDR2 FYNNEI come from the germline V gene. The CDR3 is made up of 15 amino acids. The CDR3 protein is CASRGTVSAASPLHF.

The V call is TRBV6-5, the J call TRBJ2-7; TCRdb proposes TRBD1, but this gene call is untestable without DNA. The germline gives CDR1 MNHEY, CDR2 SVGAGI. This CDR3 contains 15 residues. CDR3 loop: CASSYYGGGSDEQYF.

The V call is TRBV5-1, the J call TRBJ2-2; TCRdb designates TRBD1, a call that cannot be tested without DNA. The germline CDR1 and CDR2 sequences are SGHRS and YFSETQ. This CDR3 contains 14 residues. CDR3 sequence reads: CASMTAPNTGELFF.

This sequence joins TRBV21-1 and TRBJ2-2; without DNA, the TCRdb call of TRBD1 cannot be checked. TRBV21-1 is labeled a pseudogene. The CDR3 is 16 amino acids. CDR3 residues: CASSPGARKCTGELFF.

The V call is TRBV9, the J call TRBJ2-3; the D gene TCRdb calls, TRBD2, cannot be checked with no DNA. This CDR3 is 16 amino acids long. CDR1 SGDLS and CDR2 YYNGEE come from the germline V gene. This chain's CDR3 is CASSLWTRASTDTQYF.

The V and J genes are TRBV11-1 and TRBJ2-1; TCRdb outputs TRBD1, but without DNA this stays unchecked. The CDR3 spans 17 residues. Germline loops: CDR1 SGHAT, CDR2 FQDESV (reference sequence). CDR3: CASSLAGRGRSYNEQFF.

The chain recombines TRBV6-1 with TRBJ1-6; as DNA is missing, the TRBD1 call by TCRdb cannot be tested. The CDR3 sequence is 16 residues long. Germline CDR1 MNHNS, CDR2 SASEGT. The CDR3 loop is CASSVFGTSYNSPLHF.

This CDR3 reads CASTSGGSQETQYF. The chain recombines TRBV12-3 or TRBV12-4 with TRBJ2-5; absent DNA, TCRdb's TRBD2 call cannot be checked. This CDR3 has 14 residues.

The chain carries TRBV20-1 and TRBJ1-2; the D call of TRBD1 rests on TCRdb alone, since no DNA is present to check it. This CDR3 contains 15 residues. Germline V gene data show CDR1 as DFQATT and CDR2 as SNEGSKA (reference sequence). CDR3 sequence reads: CSARVLLGGLYGYTF.

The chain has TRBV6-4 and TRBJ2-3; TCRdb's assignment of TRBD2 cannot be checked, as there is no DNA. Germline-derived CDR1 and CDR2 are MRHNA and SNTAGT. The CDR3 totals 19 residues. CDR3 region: CASSRRLAGGPGLTDTQYF.

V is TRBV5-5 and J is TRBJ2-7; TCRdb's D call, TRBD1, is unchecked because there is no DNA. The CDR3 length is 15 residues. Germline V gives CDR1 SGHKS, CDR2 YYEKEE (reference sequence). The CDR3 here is CASSLELGHMYEQYF.

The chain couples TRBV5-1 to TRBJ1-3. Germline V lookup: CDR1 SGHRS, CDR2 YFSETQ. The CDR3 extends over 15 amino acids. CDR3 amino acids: CASSLFQGSGNTIYF.

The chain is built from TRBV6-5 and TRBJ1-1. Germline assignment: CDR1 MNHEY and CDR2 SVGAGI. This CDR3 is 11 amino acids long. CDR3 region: CASRFGWEAFF.